A single sample gave rise to the 18 T cell receptor beta chains below, sequenced in a study of tissue T cells after allogeneic stem cell transplantation. Regarding time point: mouse harvest day 14 after allogeneic transplant. The graft held 10^6 splenic CD5+ T cells and 10^7 T-cell-depleted bone marrow cells. This table comes from immunoSEQ multiplex PCR, and its TCRdb copy is limited to in-frame clones, with some not included. The data contain about 2,200 clones, roughly 51% of them singletons. Sequenced: lymph node tissue. All receptors derive from a female BALB/c mouse given C57BL/6 T cells with graft-versus-host disease after an allogeneic hematopoietic cell transplant.

As concerns this clone: Gene and germline names: mouse. The read gets to within 1 residue of the CDR3 end, and the germline J gene fills in the rest. The gene calls are TRBV3 and TRBJ2-4; 14 bases are a match to TRBD2. J gave up 2 bases and V 4 bases, and 2 bases lay outside the gene matches. Germline lookup yields CDR1 SNHLY and CDR2 FYNGKV (reference sequence). There are 16 residues in the CDR3. CDR3: CASSSGLGGLQNTLYF. The covered CDR3 bases are TGTGCCAGCAGCTCGGGACTGGGGGGGCTTCAAAACACCTTGTAC.

Notes on this clone: Gene names denote mouse genes. The read ends 1 residue early relative to the CDR3; the germline J gene fills the gap. The chain couples TRBV26 to TRBJ1-4; the match to TRBD1 covers 9 bases. Germline V CDR1 and CDR2: KGHPV, FQNQEV (reference sequence). The trim removed 4 bases at V and 5 bases at J, leaving 2 bases unmatched. This CDR3 has 14 amino acids. The CDR3 reads CASSPTGGNERLFF. The CDR3 DNA, read in part, is TGTGCCAGCAGTCCGACAGGGGGTAACGAAAGATTATTT.

Comment on this clone: Genes and germline come from the mouse. Read coverage stops 1 residue before the CDR3 terminus; the germline J gene supplies the remainder. This chain joins TRBV31 and TRBJ2-5; the match to TRBD2 covers 12 bases. The V gene's germline CDR1 is GKSSPN and CDR2 SITVG. V was pared by 2 bases and J by 6 bases, with 9 bases of the junction left unmatched. The CDR3 has 16 amino acids. The CDR3 loop reads CAWSSPGLGGGDTQYF. The CDR3 DNA, read in part, is TGTGCCTGGAGTTCGCCGGGACTGGGGGGCGGGGACACCCAGTAC.

There are a few counts of this clone. Genes and germline are mouse. Coverage ceases 1 residue before the CDR3 finishes, and the germline J gene fills in the end. This sequence joins TRBV29 and TRBJ2-2, with D unresolved. Germline V gene lookup returns CDR1 MSHET and CDR2 SYDVDS. V gave up 5 bases and J gave up 3 bases, with 7 bases separating them. The CDR3 consists of 13 residues. The CDR3 sequence: CASSVHDTGQLYF. Partial CDR3 DNA: TGTGCTAGCAGTGTACATGACACCGGGCAGCTCTAC. Full variable domain (outside the CDR3, taken from reference TRBV29 and TRBJ2-2): DMKVTQMPRYLIKRMGENVLLECGQDMSHETMYWYRQDPGLGLQLIYISYDVDSNSEGDIPKGYRVSRKKREHFSLILDSAKTNQTSVYFCASSVHDTGQLYFGEGSKLTVL.

About this clone: These gene names are mouse names. The read halts 1 residue ahead of the CDR3 end, with the missing end drawn from the germline J gene. This chain uses TRBV26 with TRBJ1-4, with TRBD1 matching 9 bases. CDR3 size: 14 residues. Germline V lookup: CDR1 KGHPV, CDR2 FQNQEV (reference sequence). Trimming took 6 bases from V and 7 from J; bases not matched to a gene: 6. The CDR3 spells CASRSGTGSERLFF. The sequenced CDR3 bases are TGTGCCAGCAGATCCGGGACAGGGAGCGAAAGATTATTT.

Comment on this clone: Any gene name here is a mouse gene name. From the germline J gene comes the end of the CDR3, since the read stops 1 residue before it. V usage is TRBV13-2 and J usage is TRBJ2-4, with 10 positions matching TRBD2. The germline CDR1 and CDR2 sequences are NNHNN and SYGAGS (reference sequence). The CDR3 runs 13 residues. Unmatched junction bases numbered 4, after V lost 3 bases and J lost 9 bases. The sequenced part of the CDR3 DNA is TGTGCCAGCGGTGTCCTGACTGGGGGGACCTTGTAC. Translating gives CASGVLTGGTLY. The entire CDR3 reads CASGVLTGGTLYF.

This clone was seen a handful of times. Gene names follow the mouse nomenclature. The CDR3 end is not reached by the read, which stops 1 residue before it; the germline J gene fills it in. The chain recombines TRBV3 with TRBJ2-7, with 12 bases identical to TRBD2. J was trimmed by 6 bases and V by 5 bases; bases with no gene match: 8. CDR1 and CDR2 (germline): SNHLY, FYNGKV (reference sequence). The CDR3 extends over 15 amino acids. The sequenced part of the CDR3 DNA is TGTGCCAGCAGCCAATCCCGGGACTGGGGGGTTGAACAGTAC. It translates to CASSQSRDWGVEQY. The full CDR3 is CASSQSRDWGVEQYF.

Turning to this clone: Mouse gene names apply. CDR3 DNA, as far as it was read: TGTGCCAGCAGTCTGCAGGGGTTTGCAGAAACGCTGTAT. It translates to CASSLQGFAETLY. The entire CDR3 reads CASSLQGFAETLYF. The chain couples TRBV26 to TRBJ2-3, with a weak D call TRBD1 (6 bases). The CDR3 is cut off 1 residue early in the read; its end comes from the germline J gene. Trimming stripped 2 bases from V and 2 bases from J, with 8 bases between. Germline loops: CDR1 KGHPV, CDR2 FQNQEV (reference sequence). This CDR3 spans 14 amino acids.

Worth noting for this clone: The genes are named according to mouse. The CDR3 extends 1 residue past the end of the read, so its final part is completed from the germline J gene. The chain recombines TRBV23 with TRBJ2-4; TRBD2 reflects the table's D call only, with no check against the DNA. Looked up from germline, CDR1 is KGHTA and CDR2 is FQNQQP. This CDR3 contains 14 residues. Partial CDR3 DNA: TGCTCCAGCAGTCAACTGGGGGACCAAAACACCTTGTAC. Protein: CSSSQLGDQNTLY. The CDR3 reads in full as CSSSQLGDQNTLYF. Variable domain in full (rest from reference TRBV23 and TRBJ2-4): DAAVTQKPRYLIKMKGQEAEMKCIPEKGHTAVFWYQQKQSKELKFLIYFQNQQPLDQIDMVKERFSAVCPSSSLCSLGIRTCEAEDSALYLCSSSQLGDQNTLYFGAGTRLSVL.

Relative to its sample, this clone is large. Mouse gene names apply. The read halts 1 residue ahead of the CDR3 end, with the missing end drawn from the germline J gene. The chain couples TRBV29 to TRBJ1-3; D is unclear. The V gene lost 7 bases and the J gene lost 0 bases, with 1 base spanning the gap. CDR3 size: 11 residues. Germline CDR1 is MSHET and CDR2 is SYDVDS. Partial CDR3 DNA: TGTGCTAGCAATTCTGGAAATACGCTCTAT. Translating gives CASNSGNTLY. Given in full, the CDR3 is CASNSGNTLYF.

This clone was observed a handful of times. Gene names are the mouse ones. The CDR3 end is not reached by the read, which stops 1 residue before it; the germline J gene fills it in. V usage is TRBV4 and J usage is TRBJ2-7, with D perhaps TRBD1 (5 bases). V was trimmed by 4 bases and J by 6 bases, leaving 7 bases between them. This CDR3 contains 11 residues. Per germline, CDR1 LGHDT and CDR2 YNNKQL (reference sequence). CDR3 protein: CASSFRVEQYF. CDR3 bases read: TGTGCCAGCAGCTTCAGGGTTGAACAGTAC.

Turning to this clone: The germline and genes are mouse ones. The read halts 1 residue ahead of the CDR3 end, with the missing end drawn from the germline J gene. The rearrangement links TRBV26 to TRBJ1-1; D gene uncertain. The germline CDR1 and CDR2 sequences are KGHPV and FQNQEV (reference sequence). This CDR3 comprises 13 residues. Trimming removed 1 base from V and 4 bases from J, with 7 bases in between. The DNA read from the CDR3 is TGTGCCAGCAGTCTGTGGGGAGGCACAGAAGTCTTC. This encodes CASSLWGGTEVF. The whole CDR3 sequence is CASSLWGGTEVFF.

Of note for this clone: Gene names and germline match the mouse. The read terminates 1 residue ahead of where the CDR3 ends, so the germline J gene completes it. The V gene is TRBV1, the J gene TRBJ2-7; D is unclear. The CDR3 totals 12 residues. With 1 base removed from V and 5 bases from J, the gap between germline ends came to 6 bases. Looked up from germline, CDR1 is NSQYPW and CDR2 is LRSPGD (reference sequence). The DNA read from the CDR3 is TGCACCTGCAGTGCAGGGGAGGATGAACAGTAC. Amino acids: CTCSAGEDEQY. The full CDR3 protein reads CTCSAGEDEQYF.

This clone counts as medium-sized. Genes here carry mouse names. The read terminates 1 residue before the CDR3 end, so the remaining end is supplied by the germline J gene. The chain employs TRBV3 and TRBJ2-2, with D perhaps TRBD2 (7 bases). V was cut by 1 base and J by 2 bases, with 8 bases left in between. The CDR3 loop spans 15 amino acids. From germline, CDR1 is SNHLY and CDR2 FYNGKV (reference sequence). Here the CDR3 reads CASSLEGGNTGQLYF. Partial CDR3 DNA: TGTGCCAGCAGCTTAGAGGGGGGGAACACCGGGCAGCTCTAC.

Note on this clone: Gene names refer to mouse genes. Sequencing ends 1 residue short of the CDR3 end; the germline J gene provides the rest. The chain carries TRBV26 and TRBJ2-7; D ambiguous. This CDR3 has 12 amino acids. The germline CDR1 and CDR2 sequences are KGHPV and FQNQEV (reference sequence). Trimming stripped 2 bases from V and 2 bases from J, with 4 bases between. The DNA read from the CDR3 is TGTGCCAGCAGTCTGAGACCCTATGAACAGTAC. Encoded protein: CASSLRPYEQY. The entire CDR3 sequence reads CASSLRPYEQYF.

In regard to this clone: Gene names denote mouse genes. The read terminates 1 residue ahead of where the CDR3 ends, so the germline J gene completes it. The chain joins TRBV13-2 to TRBJ2-3; 9 bases agree with TRBD2. J gave up 4 bases and V 0 bases, and 6 bases lay outside the gene matches. Germline V gives CDR1 NNHNN, CDR2 SYGAGS (reference sequence). The CDR3 has 16 residues. CDR3 bases read: TGTGCCAGCGGTGATGCATGGGGGGGCGCCACAGAAACGCTGTAT. Protein: CASGDAWGGATETLY. The CDR3, in full, reads CASGDAWGGATETLYF.

In the case of this clone: Mouse gene names apply. The CDR3 end falls 1 residue outside the read, so it is completed with the germline J gene. The gene calls are TRBV29 and TRBJ1-4; unclear D gene. The ends were cut back, 3 bases at V and 5 bases at J, with 4 bases in the middle. Germline CDR1 MSHET, CDR2 SYDVDS. This CDR3 spans 12 amino acids. The CDR3 loop is CASSFGNERLFF. The part of the CDR3 DNA that was read is TGTGCTAGCAGTTTTGGGAACGAAAGATTATTT.

Comment on this clone: Gene names and germline match the mouse. The read ends 1 residue shy of where the CDR3 ends; the end is completed using the germline J gene. The rearrangement joins TRBV16 to TRBJ2-3; 8 bases match TRBD1. The CDR3 consists of 16 residues. Germline V gene sequence: CDR1 SGHSA, CDR2 FRNQAP. V lost 0 bases and J lost 6; bases outside the gene matches: 8. CDR3 DNA (partial): TGTGCAAGCAGCTTAGATCCGCCAGGGGGCGGGGAAACGCTGTAT. This sequence encodes CASSLDPPGGGETLY. The full-length CDR3 reads as CASSLDPPGGGETLYF.